These 31 T cell receptor beta chains came from one sample sequenced in a study of blood T cell repertoires in COVID-19 (dated by TCRdb to 2020 to 2021). The library was prepared using the immunoSEQ multiplex PCR assay. TCRdb re-hosts the immuneACCESS table, in-frame sequences only. Its copies lack some clones; in the studies checked, an unresolved V gene accounts for under half of them, and the cause for the rest is not known. The sample table lists under 80,000 clones, around 80% of them with a count of one. More than 30% of the sample rests with the top ten. The sample consisted of peripheral blood. The receptors stem from a human donor in a cohort sampled during active COVID-19.

V gene TRBV24-1 combines with J gene TRBJ2-1; D gene uncertain. The CDR3 extends over 14 amino acids. Trimming removed 4 bases at V and 7 bases at J, with 13 bases between. The germline CDR1 and CDR2 sequences are KGHDR and SFDVKD. CDR3 nucleotide sequence: TGTGCCACCAGTGAAAACGCCCCCCTAAATGAGCAGTTCTTC. Translating it yields CATSENAPLNEQFF.

This clone was observed a few times. The rearrangement links TRBV5-6 to TRBJ1-1, with D possibly TRBD1 on 5 matching bases. Per germline, CDR1 SGHDT and CDR2 YYEEEE. Trimming took off 3 bases at V and 2 bases at J, with 14 bases between the two ends. The CDR3 spans 15 residues. DNA of the CDR3: TGTGCCAGCAGCTCAACGGGACTCGATAACACTGAAGCTTTCTTT. Protein: CASSSTGLDNTEAFF.

This clone was counted only a few times. The CDR3 reads CASSSTGGRGTGELFF. CDR3 DNA sequence: TGTGCCAGCAGCTCAACGGGAGGGCGGGGCACCGGGGAGCTGTTTTTT. The chain recombines TRBV7-3 with TRBJ2-2, with TRBD2 identical over 8 bases. From germline, CDR1 is SGHTA and CDR2 FQGTGA. This CDR3 is built from 16 residues. V shed 4 bases and J 4 bases; nucleotides not matched to a gene: 8.

This rearrangement joins TRBV5-4 to TRBJ1-2, with D maybe TRBD1 (5 bases). Looked up from germline, CDR1 is SGHNT and CDR2 is YYREEE (reference sequence). The length of the CDR3 is 15 residues. V lost 4 bases and J lost 1, with 14 bases in between. The CDR3 bases are TGTGCCAGCAGCATAAGCTTCAGGGTTAACTATGGCTACACCTTC. This gives the protein CASSISFRVNYGYTF.

The chain carries TRBV2 and TRBJ2-7; 8 bases fit TRBD2. The CDR3 has 15 residues. Germline trimming cut 5 bases from V and 7 bases from J; bases unmatched to any gene: 13. From germline, CDR1 is SNHLY and CDR2 FYNNEI. DNA for the CDR3: TGTGCCAGCAGTCCGCCGGGACTAGGAATTGAGGAGCAGTACTTC. Translated, it gives CASSPPGLGIEEQYF.

V gene TRBV19 combines with J gene TRBJ1-5; 9 bases are shared with TRBD1. With 6 bases clipped from V and 4 bases from J, the junction kept 1 base outside the gene matches. This CDR3 contains 13 residues. Germline loops: CDR1 LNHDA, CDR2 SQIVND (reference sequence). The CDR3, as DNA: TGTGCCAGTAGCGGGACAGGGAATCAGCCCCAGCATTTT. As protein: CASSGTGNQPQHF.

The V and J genes are TRBV2 and TRBJ2-1; 13 bases match TRBD2. This CDR3 region has 15 residues. Germline V gene sequence: CDR1 SNHLY, CDR2 FYNNEI. Unmatched junction bases numbered 5, after V lost 2 bases and J lost 10 bases. The DNA for the CDR3 is TGTGCCAGCAGTGAACGTCCGGGACTAGCGGGAGAGCAGTTCTTC. Amino acid sequence: CASSERPGLAGEQFF.

CDR3 in amino acids: CASSPATGVNTEAFF. DNA for the CDR3: TGTGCCAGCAGCCCTGCCACAGGGGTGAACACTGAAGCTTTCTTT. The chain combines TRBV7-8 with TRBJ1-1; the match to TRBD1 covers 7 bases. The V segment lost 5 bases and the J segment 0 bases; nucleotides outside the gene matches: 6. The CDR3 covers 15 residues. Germline V lookup: CDR1 SGHVS, CDR2 FQNEAQ.

For this clone: A junction end diverges from the germline sequence, so it may reflect a read error. The J gene is TRBJ2-1, the V gene TRBV7-3; a weak D match, TRBD2 (5 bases). The CDR3 is made up of 14 amino acids. Germline assignment: CDR1 SGHTA and CDR2 FQGTGA. CDR3 in DNA: TGTGCCAGCACCTTACGACTCGGAGGTAGTGAGCAGTTCTTC. Amino acids: CASTLRLGGSEQFF.

V gene TRBV19 combines with J gene TRBJ1-4; D not resolved. Looked up from germline, CDR1 is LNHDA and CDR2 is SQIVND (reference sequence). The V end lost 3 bases, the J end lost 4 bases, and 15 bases lay between the germline ends. The CDR3 consists of 16 residues. DNA for the CDR3: TGTGCCAGTAGTATCGGACCGGGCCGGGGTAATGAAAAACTGTTTTTT. Translating it yields CASSIGPGRGNEKLFF. The full variable domain, its missing parts supplied by reference TRBV19 and TRBJ1-4, is DGGITQSPKYLFRKEGQNVTLSCEQNLNHDAMYWYRQDPGQGLRLIYYSQIVNDFQKGDIAEGYSVSREKKESFPLTVTSAQKNPTAFYLCASSIGPGRGNEKLFFGSGTQLSVL.

The chain carries TRBV21-1 and TRBJ2-5; TRBD2 was called by the table and not checked on the DNA. TRBV21-1 is deemed a pseudogene. The CDR3 consists of 15 residues. The CDR3 bases are TGTGCCAGCCGGACTAGCGGACACTCGGGGGAGACCCAGTACTTC. The encoded protein is CASRTSGHSGETQYF.

The CDR3 DNA is TGTGCCAGCAGCCAAGTCGGACAGTTAACCGAAAAACTGTTTTTT. This sequence encodes CASSQVGQLTEKLFF. V and J are TRBV3-1 (or the pseudogene TRBV3-2) and TRBJ1-4; the D gene is possibly TRBD1 (6 bases). Germline CDR1 is LGHDT and CDR2 is YNNKEL (reference sequence). Between the trimmed V and J ends, which lost 1 base and 8 bases, there was a span of 14 bases. This CDR3 comprises 15 residues.

V and J are TRBV7-2 and TRBJ2-5; 9 bases are shared with TRBD2. The J segment lost 4 bases and the V segment lost 0 bases, leaving 12 bases of the junction unmatched. The CDR3 extends over 18 amino acids. In germline, CDR1 is SGHTA, CDR2 FQGNSA. CDR3: CASSLAWGAAGGTETQYF. In nucleotides, the CDR3 is TGTGCCAGCAGCTTAGCGTGGGGTGCAGCGGGAGGCACAGAGACCCAGTACTTC.

This clone was seen just once. This chain connects TRBV11-3 to TRBJ1-3; 8 bases fit TRBD1. The J segment lost 7 bases and the V segment lost 5 bases, leaving 7 bases of the junction unmatched. Germline loops: CDR1 SGHNT, CDR2 YENEEA. The CDR3 is 14 amino acids. CDR3 nucleotides: TGTGCCAGCAGCAGGACAGGGACATGGAACACCATATATTTT. Amino acid sequence: CASSRTGTWNTIYF.

The genes are TRBV5-6 and TRBJ2-7; D unresolved. Trimming stripped 4 bases from V and 3 bases from J, with 11 bases between. CDR1 and CDR2 (germline): SGHDT, YYEEEE. This CDR3 is 13 amino acids long. CDR3 loop: CASSRYELYEQYF. CDR3 DNA sequence: TGTGCCAGCAGCCGGTACGAACTCTACGAGCAGTACTTC. Filled out from reference TRBV5-6 and TRBJ2-7, the complete variable domain reads DAGVTQSPTHLIKTRGQQVTLRCSPKSGHDTVSWYQQALGQGPQFIFQYYEEEERQRGNFPDRFSGHQFPNYSSELNVNALLLGDSALYLCASSRYELYEQYFGPGTRLTVT.

J is TRBJ2-7 and V is TRBV7-8; 13 bases map to TRBD2. Germline CDR1 reads SGHVS; CDR2 reads FQNEAQ. This CDR3 spans 17 amino acids. Trimming at V came to 4 bases and at J to 6 bases, leaving 12 bases not matched to a gene. CDR3 sequence (DNA): TGTGCCAGCAGCTCCCGACTAGCGGGAGGCTTTTTGGCCGAGCAGTACTTC. It codes for CASSSRLAGGFLAEQYF.

This sequence joins TRBV7-2 and TRBJ2-7; 13 nucleotides match TRBD2. The CDR3 has 18 amino acids. Germline V gene data show CDR1 as SGHTA and CDR2 as FQGNSA. V was pared by 5 bases and J by 3 bases, with 13 bases of the junction left unmatched. CDR3 protein: CASSVGLAGSPSVYEQYF. CDR3 bases: TGTGCCAGCAGCGTGGGACTAGCGGGATCCCCGTCCGTCTACGAGCAGTACTTC. Variable domain in full (rest from reference TRBV7-2 and TRBJ2-7): GAGVSQSPSNKVTEKGKDVELRCDPISGHTALYWYRQSLGQGLEFLIYFQGNSAPDKSGLPSDRFSAERTGGSVSTLTIQRTQQEDSAVYLCASSVGLAGSPSVYEQYFGPGTRLTVT.

This clone was seen once. The chain recombines TRBV20-1 with TRBJ2-5; possible D gene TRBD2, 5 bases. V lost 3 bases to trimming and J lost 1 base, with 15 bases between them. Germline assignment: CDR1 DFQATT and CDR2 SNEGSKA (reference sequence). The CDR3 runs to 15 residues. CDR3 region: CSASDAGPAQETQYF. The CDR3 coding sequence is TGCAGTGCTAGTGACGCGGGTCCCGCCCAAGAGACCCAGTACTTC.

The chain combines TRBV4-3 with TRBJ1-5; no clear D. Germline V gene data show CDR1 as LGHNA and CDR2 as YSLEER. The CDR3 has 14 amino acids. V dropped 1 base and J dropped 5 bases, with 9 bases sitting between them. Here the CDR3 reads CASSQAWGDQPQHF. CDR3 nucleotides: TGCGCCAGCAGCCAAGCATGGGGAGATCAGCCCCAGCATTTT.

Only a few counts were recorded for this clone. This chain links TRBV4-1 with TRBJ2-1; no reliable D call. This CDR3 contains 15 residues. CDR1 MGHRA and CDR2 YSYEKL come from the germline V gene. The ends were cut back, 0 bases at V and 0 bases at J, with 6 bases in the middle. The CDR3: CASSQDRSSYNEQFF. In DNA form, the CDR3 reads TGCGCCAGCAGCCAAGACCGGAGCTCCTACAATGAGCAGTTCTTC.

V gene TRBV2 combines with J gene TRBJ2-7; 9 positions agree with TRBD2. Germline lookup yields CDR1 SNHLY and CDR2 FYNNEI. The CDR3 runs to 15 residues. Unmatched junction bases numbered 6, after V lost 6 bases and J lost 0 bases. The CDR3 loop is CASSGTSGFSYEQYF. The DNA of the CDR3 is TGTGCCAGCAGCGGCACTAGCGGGTTCTCCTACGAGCAGTACTTC.

The chain is built from TRBV6-1 and TRBJ1-5, with 7 bases fitting TRBD1. The CDR3 covers 15 residues. Trimming cost V 2 bases and J 6 bases; bases outside gene matches: 7. CDR1 and CDR2 (germline): MNHNS, SASEGT. The CDR3 DNA sequence: TGTGCCAGCAGTGAATCCACAGGGGTGCTTCAGCCCCAGCATTTT. Amino acid sequence: CASSESTGVLQPQHF.

The rearrangement uses TRBV19 and TRBJ2-1; 10 positions agree with TRBD1. J lost 8 bases, V lost 2 bases, and 6 bases had no gene match. CDR1 LNHDA and CDR2 SQIVND come from the germline V gene (reference sequence). This CDR3 contains 15 residues. CDR3 in DNA: TGTGCCAGTAGTATACGACAGGGGGCTGGCGATGAGCAGTTCTTC. Translating it yields CASSIRQGAGDEQFF. The full variable domain, rest sourced from reference TRBV19 and TRBJ2-1, is DGGITQSPKYLFRKEGQNVTLSCEQNLNHDAMYWYRQDPGQGLRLIYYSQIVNDFQKGDIAEGYSVSREKKESFPLTVTSAQKNPTAFYLCASSIRQGAGDEQFFGPGTRLTVL.

The V and J genes are TRBV19 and TRBJ2-1, with D perhaps TRBD1 (5 bases). Germline-derived CDR1 and CDR2 are LNHDA and SQIVND (reference sequence). The CDR3 runs 12 residues. V was clipped by 5 bases and J by 10 bases, with 12 bases between them. The DNA of the CDR3 is TGTGCCAGTAGTGTTCCAGGGTACGAGCAGTTCTTC. It is translated as CASSVPGYEQFF.

The chain uses TRBV29-1 and TRBJ2-3; TRBD2 agrees at 10 bases. The CDR3 sequence is 15 residues long. Trimming took 1 base from V and 7 from J; bases not matched to a gene: 8. Germline V gene sequence: CDR1 SQVTM, CDR2 ANQGSEA. The DNA of the CDR3 is TGCAGCGTTGAAGGCTATCTAGCGGGAGTTAATACGCAGTATTTT. It is translated as CSVEGYLAGVNTQYF.

This clone was counted a few times. The chain is built from TRBV4-1 and TRBJ2-3; a possible D gene is TRBD2 (7 bases). The CDR3 runs 20 residues. The V gene's germline CDR1 is MGHRA and CDR2 YSYEKL. Trimming took off 8 bases at V and 0 bases at J, with 30 bases between the two ends. The CDR3 nucleotides are TGCGCCAGCTCCACAAAGGGGGGGAAAGCGGGGATGTCTAGCACAGATACGCAGTATTTT. This translates into CASSTKGGKAGMSSTDTQYF.

This chain's CDR3 is CASSYGGANQPQHF. For the CDR3, the DNA is TGTGCCAGCAGTTACGGAGGGGCTAATCAGCCCCAGCATTTT. The V call is TRBV6-5, the J call TRBJ1-5, with a weak D call TRBD1 (5 bases). Germline CDR1 reads MNHEY; CDR2 reads SVGAGI. The CDR3 consists of 14 residues. Trimming shortened V by 2 bases and J by 4 bases, and 9 bases separated the two germline ends.

Written as DNA, the CDR3 is TGTGCCAGCAGCGTAATCGACAGGTTAAACACCATATATTTT. Translating gives CASSVIDRLNTIYF. This rearrangement joins TRBV11-2 to TRBJ1-3, with D possibly TRBD1 on 6 matching bases. In germline, CDR1 is SGHAT, CDR2 FQNNGV. Trimming removed 5 bases from V and 6 bases from J, with 14 bases in between. CDR3 length: 14 residues.

The V gene is TRBV7-2, the J gene TRBJ1-6; TRBD1 agrees at 8 bases. Trimming at V came to 5 bases and at J to 7 bases, leaving 4 bases not matched to a gene. Germline CDR1 and CDR2: SGHTA and FQGNSA. This CDR3 contains 14 residues. CDR3 sequence: CASSGDRTNSPLHF. The CDR3 coding sequence is TGTGCCAGCAGCGGGGACAGGACGAATTCACCCCTCCACTTT.

The chain is built from TRBV7-2 and TRBJ2-7; possible D gene TRBD2, 6 bases. The length of the CDR3 is 12 residues. CDR1 is SGHTA and CDR2 is FQGNSA in the germline V gene. V was pared by 5 bases and J by 8 bases, with 13 bases between. In nucleotides, the CDR3 is TGTGCCAGCAGCACGGGAGTTACGCAGCAGTACTTC. This sequence encodes CASSTGVTQQYF.

The chain is built from TRBV10-1 and TRBJ2-7, with D possibly being TRBD1 (5 bases). V was cut by 2 bases and J by 2 bases, with 13 bases left in between. CDR3 length equals 15 residues. Germline lookup yields CDR1 WNHNN and CDR2 SYGVQD (reference sequence). CDR3 amino acids: CASSERHGAPYEQYF. CDR3 in DNA: TGCGCCAGCAGTGAGCGACATGGGGCCCCCTACGAGCAGTACTTC.